This TCR beta chain was sequenced for a study of early T cells in non-severe SARS-CoV-2 infection. Study context: Sequencing used unsorted whole-blood bulk RNA, so chains lack pairing.

Molecules of cDNA were individually given unique molecular identifiers that were attached to them. TCRdb reanalysed the 5' RACE reads using MiXCR and keeps one entry per CDR3 protein. Here the sample spans 90,000 to 120,000 distinct CDR3 sequences, 8.5% to 14% being singletons. The sample holds many counts of this clonotype. The CDR3 extends over 15 amino acids. Trimming left V 6 bases short and J 0 bases short, with 12 bases between. The TCR comes from an adult who was a healthcare worker with PCR-confirmed SARS-CoV-2 infection or an uninfected control (not recorded which). Sequenced: whole blood. The gene calls are TRBV12-3 or TRBV12-4 and TRBJ1-3; the D is unclear. CDR3 sequence: CASRPHDGSGNTIYF. The CDR3 DNA is TGTGCCAGCAGACCCCACGACGGCTCTGGAAACACCATATATTTT.